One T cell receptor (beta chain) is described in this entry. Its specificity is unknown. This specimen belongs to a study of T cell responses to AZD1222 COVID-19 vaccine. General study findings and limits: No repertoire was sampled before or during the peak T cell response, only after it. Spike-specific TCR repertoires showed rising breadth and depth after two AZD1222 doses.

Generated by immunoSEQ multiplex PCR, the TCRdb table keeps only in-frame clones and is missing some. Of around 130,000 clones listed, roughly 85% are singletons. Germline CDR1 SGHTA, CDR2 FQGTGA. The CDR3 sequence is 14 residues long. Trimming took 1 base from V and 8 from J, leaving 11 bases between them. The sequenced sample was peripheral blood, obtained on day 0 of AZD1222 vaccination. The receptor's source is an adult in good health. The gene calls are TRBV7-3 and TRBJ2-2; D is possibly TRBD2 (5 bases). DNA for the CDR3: TGTGCCAGCAGCTTAATCGCGGGTAAAGGGGAGCTGTTTTTT. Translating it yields CASSLIAGKGELFF.